What follows are 5 T cell receptor beta chains derived from one specimen sequenced in a study of cytomegalovirus exposure and HLA in healthy donors. Some clones are missing from TCRdb's copy, which holds only in-frame ones; the method was immunoSEQ multiplex PCR. The repertoire holds some 170,000 clones, with approximately 87% as singletons. The sequenced sample consisted of PBMCs. The receptors derive from a woman in her thirties in good health and CMV-seronegative.

J is TRBJ2-7 and V is TRBV6-5; D possibly corresponds to TRBD2 (5 bases). Trimming took off 6 bases at V and 2 bases at J, with 14 bases between the two ends. Germline loops: CDR1 MNHEY, CDR2 SVGAGI. The CDR3 consists of 14 residues. The CDR3 region is CASRRQRAPYEQYF. CDR3 bases: TGTGCCAGCAGGCGGCAGAGGGCCCCCTACGAGCAGTACTTC.

The chain recombines TRBV28 with TRBJ1-1; weak D call: TRBD1 (5 bases). The CDR3 is 14 amino acids. CDR1 and CDR2 from the germline V gene are MDHEN and SYDVKM. V was pared by 2 bases and J by 5 bases, with 12 bases between. The CDR3 nucleotides read TGTGCCAGCAGTTTACCAGGGCGACGGACTGAAGCTTTCTTT. Translating it yields CASSLPGRRTEAFF. Full variable domain (outside the CDR3, taken from reference TRBV28 and TRBJ1-1): DVKVTQSSRYLVKRTGEKVFLECVQDMDHENMFWYRQDPGLGLRLIYFSYDVKMKEKGDIPEGYSVSREKKERFSLILESASTNQTSMYLCASSLPGRRTEAFFGQGTRLTVV.

The J gene is TRBJ2-7, the V gene TRBV2; 10 nucleotides align to TRBD2. The trim removed 6 bases at V and 5 bases at J, leaving 16 bases unmatched. The CDR3 sequence is 17 residues long. Looked up from germline, CDR1 is SNHLY and CDR2 is FYNNEI. CDR3 amino acids: CASRDSGFSGREDEQYF. In DNA form, the CDR3 reads TGTGCCAGCAGGGACAGCGGATTCAGCGGGAGGGAAGACGAGCAGTACTTC.

The chain combines TRBV7-2 with TRBJ1-1; D uncertain. The CDR3 runs 14 residues. The germline V and J ends were trimmed by 1 base and 1 base, with 7 bases remaining between them. Germline V CDR1 and CDR2: SGHTA, FQGNSA. The CDR3 sequence is CASSLGGANTEAFF. The CDR3 DNA follows: TGTGCCAGCAGCTTAGGGGGTGCGAACACTGAAGCTTTCTTT.

V and J are TRBV4-1 and TRBJ1-5; the D gene is possibly TRBD1 (6 bases). V dropped 3 bases and J dropped 4 bases, with 16 bases sitting between them. Germline V gives CDR1 MGHRA, CDR2 YSYEKL. The CDR3 runs to 16 residues. For the CDR3, the DNA is TGCGCCAGCAGCCAGGCGGTGGGCCAGGGGAATCAGCCCCAGCATTTT. Amino acid sequence: CASSQAVGQGNQPQHF.